The clone carrying this T cell receptor beta chain was seen more than once but under ten times. Its target is unknown. Authors of the study amplified TCR beta CDR3 regions from RNA transcripts. TCR CDR3 regions were first amplified by RT-PCR with HTBI primers. TCRdb independently ran MiXCR on the multiplex PCR reads; one entry per CDR3 protein. Here the sample spans hundreds of thousands of distinct CDR3 sequences, approximately 18% being singletons. The data belong to a study of T cells in Graves' hyperthyroidism and ophthalmopathy. General study results and limits: Patients with ophthalmopathy were separated from those with stable hyperthyroidism by a 13 V-J model. Before onset, by a median of around six months, the model predicted ophthalmopathy.

The study collected blood at first hyperthyroidism diagnosis, before any ophthalmopathy symptoms arose. There are 17 residues in the CDR3. CDR1 SGHRS and CDR2 YFSETQ come from the germline V gene. V was clipped by 1 base and J by 5 bases; unmatched bases: 10. This chain connects TRBV5-1 to TRBJ1-4, with 8 bases aligning to TRBD1. The sequence was obtained from a woman aged 50 to 65 with Graves' hyperthyroidism that later progressed to Graves' ophthalmopathy. Sequencing was performed on blood. CDR3 sequence reads: CASSLMNTGGGNEKLFF. DNA for the CDR3: TGCGCCAGCAGCTTGATGAATACAGGGGGTGGAAATGAAAAACTGTTTTTT. Looking up the rest from reference TRBV5-1 and TRBJ1-4 gives the full variable domain: KAGVTQTPRYLIKTRGQQVTLSCSPISGHRSVSWYQQTPGQGLQFLFEYFSETQRNKGNFPGRFSGRQFSNSRSEMNVSTLELGDSALYLCASSLMNTGGGNEKLFFGSGTQLSVL.